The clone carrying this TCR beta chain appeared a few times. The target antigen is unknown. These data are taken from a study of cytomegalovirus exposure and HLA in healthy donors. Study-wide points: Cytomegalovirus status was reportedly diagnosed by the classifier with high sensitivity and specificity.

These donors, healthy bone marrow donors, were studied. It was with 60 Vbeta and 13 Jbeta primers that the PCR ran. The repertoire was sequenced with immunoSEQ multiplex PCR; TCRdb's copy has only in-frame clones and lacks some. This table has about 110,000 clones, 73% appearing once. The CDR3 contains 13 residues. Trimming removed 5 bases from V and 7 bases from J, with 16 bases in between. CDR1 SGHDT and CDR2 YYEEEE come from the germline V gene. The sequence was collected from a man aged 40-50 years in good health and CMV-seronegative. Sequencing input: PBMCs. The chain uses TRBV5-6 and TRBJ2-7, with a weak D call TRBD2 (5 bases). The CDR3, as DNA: TGTGCCAGCAGTGTACGGGGTTCGCGAGAGCAGTACTTC. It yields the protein CASSVRGSREQYF.